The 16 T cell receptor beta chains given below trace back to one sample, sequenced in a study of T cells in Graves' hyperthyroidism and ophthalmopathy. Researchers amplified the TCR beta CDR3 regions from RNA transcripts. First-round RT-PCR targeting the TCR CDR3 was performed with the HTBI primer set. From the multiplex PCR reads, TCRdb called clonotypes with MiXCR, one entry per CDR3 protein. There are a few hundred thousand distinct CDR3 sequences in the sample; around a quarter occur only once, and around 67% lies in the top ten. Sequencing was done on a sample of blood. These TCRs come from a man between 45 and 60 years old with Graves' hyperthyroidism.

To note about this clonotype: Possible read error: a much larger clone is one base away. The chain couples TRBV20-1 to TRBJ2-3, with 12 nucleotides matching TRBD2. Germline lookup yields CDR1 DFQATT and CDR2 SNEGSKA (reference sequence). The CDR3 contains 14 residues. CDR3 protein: CSARTSGRKDMQYF. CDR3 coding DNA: TGCAGTGCTAGAACTAGCGGGAGGAAAGATATGCAGTATTTT.

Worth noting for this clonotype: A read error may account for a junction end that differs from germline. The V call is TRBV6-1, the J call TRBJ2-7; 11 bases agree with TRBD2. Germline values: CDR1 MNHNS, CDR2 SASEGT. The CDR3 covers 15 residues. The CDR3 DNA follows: TGTGCCAGCAGTGGCGGGACTAGCGGCACTTACGAGGGGAACTTC. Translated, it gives CASSGGTSGTYEGNF.

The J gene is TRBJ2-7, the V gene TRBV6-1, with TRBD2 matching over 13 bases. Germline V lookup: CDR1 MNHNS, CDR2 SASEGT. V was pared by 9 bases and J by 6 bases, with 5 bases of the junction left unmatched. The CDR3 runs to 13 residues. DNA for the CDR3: TGTGCCAGTACTAGCGGGAGGGGGATCGAGCAGTACTTC. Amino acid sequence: CASTSGRGIEQYF.

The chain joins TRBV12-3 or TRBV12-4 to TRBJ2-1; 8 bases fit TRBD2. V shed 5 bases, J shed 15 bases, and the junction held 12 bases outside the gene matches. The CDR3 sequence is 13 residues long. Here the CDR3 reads CASSPGLGVGPFF. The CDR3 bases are TGTGCCAGCAGTCCGGGACTAGGGGTGGGACCGTTCTTC.

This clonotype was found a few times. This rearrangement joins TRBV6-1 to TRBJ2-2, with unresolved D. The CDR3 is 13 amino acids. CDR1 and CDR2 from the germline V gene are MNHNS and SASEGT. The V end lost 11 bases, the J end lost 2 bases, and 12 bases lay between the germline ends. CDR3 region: CAGRTGNTGELFF. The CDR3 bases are TGTGCCGGAAGGACGGGTAACACCGGGGAGCTGTTTTTT.

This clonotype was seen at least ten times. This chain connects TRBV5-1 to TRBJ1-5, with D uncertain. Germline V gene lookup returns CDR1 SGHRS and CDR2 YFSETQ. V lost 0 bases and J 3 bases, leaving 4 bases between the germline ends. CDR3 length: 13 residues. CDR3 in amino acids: CASSLEVNQPQHF. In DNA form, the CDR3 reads TGCGCCAGCAGCTTGGAGGTCAATCAGCCCCAGCATTTT.

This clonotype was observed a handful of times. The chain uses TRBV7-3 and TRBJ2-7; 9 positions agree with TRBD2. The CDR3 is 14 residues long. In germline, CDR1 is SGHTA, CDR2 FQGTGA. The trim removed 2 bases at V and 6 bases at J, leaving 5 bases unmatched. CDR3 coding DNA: TGTGCCAGCAGCTTAGGCGGGAGGGAATCCGAGCAGTACTTC. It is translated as CASSLGGRESEQYF.

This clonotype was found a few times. The CDR3 sequence: CASSLAGTPDSLYGYTF. CDR3 DNA sequence: TGTGCCAGCAGCCTAGCGGGGACACCTGACAGCCTCTATGGCTACACCTTC. This chain connects TRBV3-1 to TRBJ1-2; D is possibly TRBD1 (6 bases). The CDR3 spans 17 residues. Trimming cost V 4 bases and J 4 bases, with 22 bases left between them. Per the germline V gene, CDR1 is LGHDT and CDR2 is YNNKEL (reference sequence).

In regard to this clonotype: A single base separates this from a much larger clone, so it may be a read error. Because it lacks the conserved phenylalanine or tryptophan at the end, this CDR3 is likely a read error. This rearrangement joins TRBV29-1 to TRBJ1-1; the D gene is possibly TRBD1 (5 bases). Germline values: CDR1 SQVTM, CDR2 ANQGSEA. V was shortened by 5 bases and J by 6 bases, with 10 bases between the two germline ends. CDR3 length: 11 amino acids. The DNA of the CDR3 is TGCAGCGTTCCCACAGGAGCTGAAGCTTTCATT. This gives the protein CSVPTGAEAFI.

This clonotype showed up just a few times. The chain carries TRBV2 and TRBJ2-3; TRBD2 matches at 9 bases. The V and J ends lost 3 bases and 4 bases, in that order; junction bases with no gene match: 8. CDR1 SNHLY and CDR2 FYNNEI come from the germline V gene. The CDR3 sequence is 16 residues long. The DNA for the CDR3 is TGTGCCAGCAGTGAGTCCATAGCGGGAGCGGCAGATACGCAGTATTTT. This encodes CASSESIAGAADTQYF.

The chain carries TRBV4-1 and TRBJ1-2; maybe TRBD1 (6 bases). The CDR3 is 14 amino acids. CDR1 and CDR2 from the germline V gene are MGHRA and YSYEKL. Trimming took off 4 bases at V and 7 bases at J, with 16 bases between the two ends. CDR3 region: CASSPMVGAGGYTF. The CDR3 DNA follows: TGCGCCAGCAGCCCCATGGTGGGGGCGGGTGGCTACACCTTC.

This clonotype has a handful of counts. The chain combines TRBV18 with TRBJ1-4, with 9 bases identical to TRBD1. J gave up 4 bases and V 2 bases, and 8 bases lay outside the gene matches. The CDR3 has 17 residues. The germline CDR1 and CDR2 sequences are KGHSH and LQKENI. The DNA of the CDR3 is TGTGCCAGCTCACCAAAACACCCGGGACAGGGTAATGAAAAACTGTTTTTT. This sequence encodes CASSPKHPGQGNEKLFF.

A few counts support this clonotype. CDR3 amino acids: CASWGSGYEQYF. CDR3 DNA: TGTGCCAGCTGGGGGTCAGGCTACGAGCAGTACTTC. V usage is TRBV27 and J usage is TRBJ2-7, with D tentatively TRBD1 or TRBD2 (5 bases each). The ends were cut back, 8 bases at V and 3 bases at J, with 11 bases in the middle. The CDR3 has 12 residues. CDR1 is MNHEY, CDR2 SMNVEV, per germline (reference sequence).

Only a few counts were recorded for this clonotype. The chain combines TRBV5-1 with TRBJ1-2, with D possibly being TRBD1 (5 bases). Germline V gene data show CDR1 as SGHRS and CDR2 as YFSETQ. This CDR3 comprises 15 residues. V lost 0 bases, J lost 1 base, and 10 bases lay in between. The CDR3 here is CASSLAGGFNYGYTF. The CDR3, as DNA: TGCGCCAGCAGCTTGGCCGGGGGATTTAACTATGGCTACACCTTC.

The CDR3 loop reads CASSYELVDTDTQYF. DNA for the CDR3: TGTGCCAGCAGTTACGAACTGGTAGACACAGATACGCAGTATTTT. The genes are TRBV6-2 or TRBV6-3 and TRBJ2-3, with unresolved D. The V and J ends lost 2 bases and 2 bases respectively, with 11 bases between them. The CDR3 is 15 residues long. The germline V gene has CDR1 MNHEY and CDR2 SVGEGT.

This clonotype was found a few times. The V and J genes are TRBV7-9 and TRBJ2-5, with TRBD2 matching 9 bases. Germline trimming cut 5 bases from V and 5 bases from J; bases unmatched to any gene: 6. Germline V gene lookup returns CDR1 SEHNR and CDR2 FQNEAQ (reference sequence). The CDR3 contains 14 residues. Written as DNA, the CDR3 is TGTGCCAGCAGCGGTAGCGGGAGAACGGAGACCCAGTACTTC. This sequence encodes CASSGSGRTETQYF. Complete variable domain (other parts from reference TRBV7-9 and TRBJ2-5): DTGVSQNPRHKITKRGQNVTFRCDPISEHNRLYWYRQTLGQGPEFLTYFQNEAQLEKSRLLSDRFSAERPKGSFSTLEIQRTEQGDSAMYLCASSGSGRTETQYFGPGTRLLVL.